This T cell receptor (beta chain) was recovered during a study of regulatory T cells in long-lasting Graves disease. Sample time point: newly diagnosed GD, antithyroid drugs for less than 3 months. The TCR library was prepared using RNA isolated from PBMCs. The CDR3 loop spans 17 amino acids. Germline CDR1 and CDR2: SQVTM and ANQGSEA. After removal of 3 bases from V and 5 bases from J, the junction contained 15 bases not matched to a gene. With iRepertoire HTBI primers and Arm-PCR of CDR3 regions, TCR beta libraries were built. Each CDR3 protein is one row after TCRdb ran MiXCR on the multiplex PCR reads. The sample gives about 460,000 distinct CDR3 sequences, around 15% of which show up once; around a sixth is in the top ten. These records were also assigned to another study, of T cells in Graves' hyperthyroidism and ophthalmopathy.

Here the sequenced sample was peripheral blood mononuclear cells (PBMCs), taken at new diagnosis, from a patient treated with antithyroid drugs. The sequence was collected from a woman aged 45 to 65 with Graves disease. The chain recombines TRBV29-1 with TRBJ2-5; TRBD2 agrees at 10 bases. This CDR3 reads CSVDSLRLAGVRETQYF. The CDR3 nucleotides read TGCAGCGTTGATAGTCTGAGGCTAGCGGGAGTCCGGGAGACCCAGTACTTC.